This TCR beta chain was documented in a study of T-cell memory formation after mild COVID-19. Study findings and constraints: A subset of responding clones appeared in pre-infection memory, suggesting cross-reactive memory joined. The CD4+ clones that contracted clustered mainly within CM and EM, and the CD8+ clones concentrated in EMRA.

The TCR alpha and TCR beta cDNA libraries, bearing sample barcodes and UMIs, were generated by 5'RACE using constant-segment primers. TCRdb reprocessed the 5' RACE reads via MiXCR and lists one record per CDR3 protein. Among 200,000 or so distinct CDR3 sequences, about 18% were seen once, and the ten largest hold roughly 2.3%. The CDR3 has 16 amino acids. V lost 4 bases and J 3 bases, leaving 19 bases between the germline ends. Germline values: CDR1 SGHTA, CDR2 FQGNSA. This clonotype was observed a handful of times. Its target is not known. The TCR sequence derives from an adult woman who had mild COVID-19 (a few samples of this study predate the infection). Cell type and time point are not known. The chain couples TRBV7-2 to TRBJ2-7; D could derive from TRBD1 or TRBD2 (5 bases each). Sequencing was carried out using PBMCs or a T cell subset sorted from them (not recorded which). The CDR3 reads CASSSLGGGQGYEQYF. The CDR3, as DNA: TGTGCCAGCAGCTCCCTCGGTGGCGGGCAGGGCTACGAGCAGTACTTC. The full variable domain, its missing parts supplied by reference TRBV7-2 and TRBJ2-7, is GAGVSQSPSNKVTEKGKDVELRCDPISGHTALYWYRQSLGQGLEFLIYFQGNSAPDKSGLPSDRFSAERTGGSVSTLTIQRTQQEDSAVYLCASSSLGGGQGYEQYFGPGTRLTVT.